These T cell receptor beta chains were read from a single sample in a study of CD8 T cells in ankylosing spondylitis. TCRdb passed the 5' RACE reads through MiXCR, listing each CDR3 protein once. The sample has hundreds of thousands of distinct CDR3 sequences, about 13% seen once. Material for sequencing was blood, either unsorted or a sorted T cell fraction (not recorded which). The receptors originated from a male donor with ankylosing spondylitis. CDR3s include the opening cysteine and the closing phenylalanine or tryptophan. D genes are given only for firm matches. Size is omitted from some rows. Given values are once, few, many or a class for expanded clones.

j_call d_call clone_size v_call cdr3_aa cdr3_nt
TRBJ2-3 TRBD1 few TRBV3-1 CASNPTGRNTDTQYF TGTGCCAGCAACCCGACAGGGCGGAACACAGATACGCAGTATTTT
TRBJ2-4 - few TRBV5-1 CASSSGGQNIQYF TGCGCCAGCAGCTCCGGGGGCCAAAACATTCAGTACTTC
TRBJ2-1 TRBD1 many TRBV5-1 CASSLGTGKTHEQFF TGCGCCAGCAGCTTAGGGACAGGGAAGACCCATGAGCAGTTCTTC
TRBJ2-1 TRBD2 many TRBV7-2 CARVGTSGRANEQFF TGTGCCAGAGTTGGGACTAGCGGGAGGGCCAATGAGCAGTTCTTC
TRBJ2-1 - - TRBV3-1 CASSQDLLDSREQFF TGTGCCAGCAGCCAAGACCTTCTGGACTCACGAGAGCAGTTCTTC
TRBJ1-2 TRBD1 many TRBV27 CASSFWDRDGYTF TGTGCCAGCAGTTTTTGGGACAGGGATGGCTACACCTTC
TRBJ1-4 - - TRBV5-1 CASSQDSENEKLFF TGCGCCAGCAGCCAGGACAGTGAGAATGAAAAACTGTTTTTT
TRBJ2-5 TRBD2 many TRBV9 CASSIGTSEETQYF TGTGCCAGCAGCATCGGGACTAGCGAGGAGACCCAGTACTTC
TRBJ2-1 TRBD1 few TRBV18 CASSRQGLGGEQFF TGTGCCAGCTCTCGACAGGGGCTTGGTGGTGAGCAGTTCTTC
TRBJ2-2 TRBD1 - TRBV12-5 CASGLKTGVRTGELFF TGTGCTAGTGGTTTGAAGACAGGGGTGCGCACCGGGGAGCTGTTTTTT
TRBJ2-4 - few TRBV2 CASNQGETKNIQYF TGTGCCAGCAACCAGGGAGAAACCAAAAACATTCAGTACTTC
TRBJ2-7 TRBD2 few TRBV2 CASRAGTSGSNYEQYF TGTGCCAGCAGGGCCGGGACTAGCGGGTCCAACTACGAGCAGTACTTC
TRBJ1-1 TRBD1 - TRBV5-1 CASSLAGQLNTEAFF TGCGCCAGCAGCTTGGCGGGACAGCTGAACACTGAAGCTTTCTTT
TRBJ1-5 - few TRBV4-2 CASSQGVSLSNQPQHF TGTGCCAGCAGCCAAGGGGTATCATTGAGTAATCAGCCCCAGCATTTT
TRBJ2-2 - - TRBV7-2 CASSLGYSSGELFF TGTGCCAGCAGCTTAGGATATTCATCCGGGGAGCTGTTTTTT
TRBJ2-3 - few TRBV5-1 CASSMSGSGTDTQYF TGCGCCAGCAGTATGAGCGGGTCCGGCACAGATACGCAGTATTTT
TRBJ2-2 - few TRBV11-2 CASSPLTLPSGELFF TGTGCCAGCAGCCCTCTAACCCTCCCCTCCGGGGAGCTGTTTTTT
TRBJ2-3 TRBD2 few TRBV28 CASSSGTSGRRGTDTQYF TGTGCCAGCAGTAGCGGGACTAGCGGGAGGAGAGGCACAGATACGCAGTATTTT
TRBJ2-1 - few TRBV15 CATSRKRTTVTSYNEQFF TGTGCCACCAGCAGGAAGCGAACAACGGTTACGTCCTACAATGAGCAGTTCTTC
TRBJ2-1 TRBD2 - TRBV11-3 CASSLRASGVREQFF TGTGCCAGCAGCTTGAGAGCTAGCGGTGTCCGGGAGCAGTTCTTC
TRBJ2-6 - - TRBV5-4 CASSLLLSGANVLTF TGTGCCAGCAGCTTGCTCTTGTCTGGGGCCAACGTCCTGACTTTC
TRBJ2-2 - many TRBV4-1 CASRGQGHGELFF TGCGCCAGCAGAGGGCAGGGCCACGGGGAGCTGTTTTTT
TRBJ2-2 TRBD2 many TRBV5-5 CASSLGLAGGPETGELFF TGTGCCAGCAGCTTGGGACTAGCGGGAGGGCCAGAAACCGGGGAGCTGTTTTTT
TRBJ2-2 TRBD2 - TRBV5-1 CASSLASGSMAGELFF TGCGCCAGCAGCTTGGCTAGCGGGAGCATGGCCGGGGAGCTGTTTTTT
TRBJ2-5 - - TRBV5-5 CASATGSGETQYF TGTGCCAGCGCTACGGGCTCCGGGGAGACCCAGTACTTC
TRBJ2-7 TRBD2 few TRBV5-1 CASSLSTSGRGHEQYF TGCGCCAGCAGCTTGTCGACTAGCGGGCGAGGTCACGAGCAGTACTTC
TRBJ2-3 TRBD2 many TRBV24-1 CATSDFPAGGFTDTQYF TGTGCCACCAGTGATTTTCCCGCGGGAGGATTCACAGATACGCAGTATTTT
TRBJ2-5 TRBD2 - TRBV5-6 CASSEAGRLAGGETQYF TGTGCCAGCAGCGAAGCTGGGCGACTAGCGGGAGGAGAGACCCAGTACTTC
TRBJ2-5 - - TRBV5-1 CASSFATVKQETQYF TGCGCCAGCAGCTTCGCCACAGTGAAACAAGAGACCCAGTACTTC
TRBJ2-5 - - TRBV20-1 CSAREGPPGTQYF TGCAGTGCTAGAGAGGGACCCCCTGGGACCCAGTACTTC
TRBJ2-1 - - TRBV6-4 CASSGDSEADEQFF TGTGCCAGCAGTGGGGACTCAGAAGCCGATGAGCAGTTCTTC
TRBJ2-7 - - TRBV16 CASSRTGQSYEQYF TGTGCCAGCAGCCGTACGGGACAAAGCTACGAGCAGTACTTC
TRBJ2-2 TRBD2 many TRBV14 CASSPGTSGKPGELFF TGTGCCAGCAGCCCCGGGACTAGCGGGAAGCCCGGGGAGCTGTTTTTT
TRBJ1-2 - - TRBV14 CASSPPAGAYYGYTF TGTGCCAGCAGCCCACCGGCAGGGGCCTACTATGGCTACACCTTC
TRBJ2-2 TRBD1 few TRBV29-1 CSVLGTGDPGELFF TGCAGCGTGCTTGGGACAGGGGACCCCGGGGAGCTGTTTTTT
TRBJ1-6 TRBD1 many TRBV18 CASSPTGTGRNSPLHF TGTGCCAGCTCACCAACGGGGACAGGGAGAAATTCACCCCTCCACTTT
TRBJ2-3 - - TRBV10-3 CAISDQASSTDTQYF TGTGCCATCAGTGATCAAGCGTCTAGCACAGATACGCAGTATTTT
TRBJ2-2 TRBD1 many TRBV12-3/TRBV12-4 CASLGGQGGTGELFF TGTGCCAGTCTAGGGGGACAGGGAGGAACCGGGGAGCTGTTTTTT
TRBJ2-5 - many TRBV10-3 CAISESGRGAETQYF TGTGCCATCAGTGAGAGCGGCAGAGGGGCAGAGACCCAGTACTTC
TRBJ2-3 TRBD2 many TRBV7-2 CASSSRLAATDTQYF TGTGCCAGCAGCTCCCGACTAGCGGCCACAGATACGCAGTATTTT
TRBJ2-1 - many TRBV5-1 CASSLGLQPHNEQFF TGCGCCAGCAGCTTGGGACTACAACCCCACAATGAGCAGTTCTTC
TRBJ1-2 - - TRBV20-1 CSARGGPGTDSNYGYTF TGCAGTGCTAGAGGGGGGCCAGGCACGGATTCTAACTATGGCTACACCTTC
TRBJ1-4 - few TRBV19 CASTSSGGGSQLFF TGTGCCAGTACCTCCTCCGGTGGGGGTTCTCAACTGTTTTTT
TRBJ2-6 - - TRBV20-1 CSARPAGANVLTF TGCAGTGCTCGCCCAGCTGGGGCCAACGTCCTGACTTTC
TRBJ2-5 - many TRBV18 CASSPRQETQYF TGTGCCAGCTCACCACGCCAAGAGACCCAGTACTTC
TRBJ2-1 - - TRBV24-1 CATSEYPLNEQFF TGTGCCACCAGTGAATACCCGTTAAATGAGCAGTTCTTC
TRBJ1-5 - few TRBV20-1 CSAPFRGINQPQHF TGCAGTGCTCCTTTTCGGGGTATCAATCAGCCCCAGCATTTT
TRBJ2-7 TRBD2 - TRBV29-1 CSGARGDPYEQYF TGCAGCGGTGCTCGGGGGGACCCCTACGAGCAGTACTTC
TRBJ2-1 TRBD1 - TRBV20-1 CSASRGPYNEQFF TGCAGTGCTAGCAGGGGGCCGTACAATGAGCAGTTCTTC